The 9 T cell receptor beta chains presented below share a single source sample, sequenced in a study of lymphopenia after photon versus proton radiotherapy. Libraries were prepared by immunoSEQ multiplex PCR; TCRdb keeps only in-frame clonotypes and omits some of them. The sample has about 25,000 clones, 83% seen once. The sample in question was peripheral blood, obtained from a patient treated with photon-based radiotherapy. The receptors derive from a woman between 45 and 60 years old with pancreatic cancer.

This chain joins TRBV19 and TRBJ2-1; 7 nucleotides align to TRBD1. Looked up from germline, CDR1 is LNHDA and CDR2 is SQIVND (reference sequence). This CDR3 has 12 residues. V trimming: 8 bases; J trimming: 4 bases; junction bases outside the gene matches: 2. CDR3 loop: CASSDRYNEQFF. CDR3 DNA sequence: TGTGCCAGTTCGGACAGGTACAATGAGCAGTTCTTC.

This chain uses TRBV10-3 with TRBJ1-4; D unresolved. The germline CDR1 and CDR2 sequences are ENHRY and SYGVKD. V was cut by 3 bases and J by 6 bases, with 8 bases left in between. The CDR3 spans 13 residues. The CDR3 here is CAISERQYEKLFF. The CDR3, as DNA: TGTGCCATCAGTGAACGGCAGTATGAAAAACTGTTTTTT.

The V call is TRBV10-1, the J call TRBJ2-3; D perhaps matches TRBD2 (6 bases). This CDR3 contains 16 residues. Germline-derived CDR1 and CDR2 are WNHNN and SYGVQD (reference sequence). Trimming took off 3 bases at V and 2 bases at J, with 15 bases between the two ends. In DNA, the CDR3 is TGCGCCAGCAGTGAAGGAGGAGGAGGGTTCACAGATACGCAGTATTTT. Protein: CASSEGGGGFTDTQYF.

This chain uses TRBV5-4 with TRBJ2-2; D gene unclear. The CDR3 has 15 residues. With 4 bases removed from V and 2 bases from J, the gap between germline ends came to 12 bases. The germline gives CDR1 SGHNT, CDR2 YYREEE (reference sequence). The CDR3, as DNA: TGTGCCAGCAGCCCATTAACGACCAACACCGGGGAGCTGTTTTTT. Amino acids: CASSPLTTNTGELFF. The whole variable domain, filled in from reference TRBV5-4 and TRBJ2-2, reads ETGVTQSPTHLIKTRGQQVTLRCSSQSGHNTVSWYQQALGQGPQFIFQYYREEENGRGNFPPRFSGLQFPNYSSELNVNALELDDSALYLCASSPLTTNTGELFFGEGSRLTVL.

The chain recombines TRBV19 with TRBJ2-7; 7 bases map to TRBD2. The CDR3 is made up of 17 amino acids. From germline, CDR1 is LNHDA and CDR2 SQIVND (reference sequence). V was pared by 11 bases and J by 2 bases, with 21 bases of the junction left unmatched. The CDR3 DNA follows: TGTGCCGCTCAAAGAGTGTGGGAGGGAGTGGATGCCTACGAGCAGTACTTC. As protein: CAAQRVWEGVDAYEQYF. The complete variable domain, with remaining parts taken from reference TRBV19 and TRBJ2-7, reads DGGITQSPKYLFRKEGQNVTLSCEQNLNHDAMYWYRQDPGQGLRLIYYSQIVNDFQKGDIAEGYSVSREKKESFPLTVTSAQKNPTAFYLCAAQRVWEGVDAYEQYFGPGTRLTVT.

The CDR3 here is CASSKRDGRNQPQHF. CDR3 nucleotides: TGTGCCAGCAGCAAACGGGACGGACGCAATCAGCCCCAGCATTTT. V gene TRBV7-6 combines with J gene TRBJ1-5, with D possibly matching TRBD1 (5 bases). The CDR3 is made up of 15 amino acids. Deletions cut 5 bases from V and 2 bases from J, with 13 bases between. Germline CDR1 is SGHVS and CDR2 is FNYEAQ. The full variable domain, in which reference TRBV7-6 and TRBJ1-5 provide the parts outside the CDR3, is GAGVSQSPRYKVTKRGQDVALRCDPISGHVSLYWYRQALGQGPEFLTYFNYEAQQDKSGLPNDRFSAERPEGSISTLTIQRTEQRDSAMYRCASSKRDGRNQPQHFGDGTRLSIL.

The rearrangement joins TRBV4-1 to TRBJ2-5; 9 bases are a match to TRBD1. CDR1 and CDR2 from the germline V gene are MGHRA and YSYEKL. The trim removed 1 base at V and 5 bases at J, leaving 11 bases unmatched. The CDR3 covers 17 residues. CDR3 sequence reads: CASSQVPGTGLWETQYF. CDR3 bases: TGCGCCAGCAGCCAAGTACCCGGGACAGGGCTTTGGGAGACCCAGTACTTC.

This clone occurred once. CDR3 amino acids: CSGGSSYEQYF. CDR3 nucleotides: TGCAGTGGCGGTAGCTCCTACGAGCAGTACTTC. The chain couples TRBV20-1 to TRBJ2-7, with no clear D. The CDR3 has 11 residues. The V end was cut by 7 bases, the J end by 0 bases, with 7 bases between. CDR1 is DFQATT, CDR2 SNEGSKA, per germline (reference sequence).

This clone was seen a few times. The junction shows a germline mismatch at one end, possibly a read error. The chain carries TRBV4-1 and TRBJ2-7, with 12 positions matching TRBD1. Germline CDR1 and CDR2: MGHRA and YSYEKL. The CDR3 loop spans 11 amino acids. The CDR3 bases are TGCGCCAGCAGGGGACAGGGGGCTCTTCACTTC. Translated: CASRGQGALHF.